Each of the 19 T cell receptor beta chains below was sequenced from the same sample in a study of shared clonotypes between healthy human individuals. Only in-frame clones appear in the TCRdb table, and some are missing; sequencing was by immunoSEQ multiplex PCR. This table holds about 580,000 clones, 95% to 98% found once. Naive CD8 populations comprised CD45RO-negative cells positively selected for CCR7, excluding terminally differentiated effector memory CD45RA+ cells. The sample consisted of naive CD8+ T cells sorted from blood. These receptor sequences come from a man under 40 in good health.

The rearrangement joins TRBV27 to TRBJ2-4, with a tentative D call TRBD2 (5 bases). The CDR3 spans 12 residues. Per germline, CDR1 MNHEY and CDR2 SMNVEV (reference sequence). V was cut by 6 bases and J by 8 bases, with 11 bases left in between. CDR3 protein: CASSEIGDIQYF. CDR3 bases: TGTGCCAGCAGCGAAATCGGGGACATTCAGTACTTC.

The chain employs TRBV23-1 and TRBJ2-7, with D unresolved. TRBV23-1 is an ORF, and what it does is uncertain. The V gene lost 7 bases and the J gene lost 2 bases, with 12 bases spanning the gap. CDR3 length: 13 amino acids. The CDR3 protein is CASTRSGPYEQYF. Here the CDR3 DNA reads TGCGCCAGCACCCGATCCGGGCCCTACGAGCAGTACTTC.

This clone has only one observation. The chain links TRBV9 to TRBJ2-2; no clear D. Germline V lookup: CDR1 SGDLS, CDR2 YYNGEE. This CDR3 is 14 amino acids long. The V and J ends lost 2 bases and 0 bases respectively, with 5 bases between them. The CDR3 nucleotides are TGTGCCAGCAGCGTGCCAACGAACACCGGGGAGCTGTTTTTT. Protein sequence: CASSVPTNTGELFF.

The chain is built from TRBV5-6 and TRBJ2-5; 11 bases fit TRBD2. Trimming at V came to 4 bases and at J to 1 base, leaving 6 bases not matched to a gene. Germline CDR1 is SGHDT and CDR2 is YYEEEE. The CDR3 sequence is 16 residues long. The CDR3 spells CASSPGTSGPQETQYF. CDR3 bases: TGTGCCAGCAGCCCCGGGACTAGCGGACCCCAAGAGACCCAGTACTTC.

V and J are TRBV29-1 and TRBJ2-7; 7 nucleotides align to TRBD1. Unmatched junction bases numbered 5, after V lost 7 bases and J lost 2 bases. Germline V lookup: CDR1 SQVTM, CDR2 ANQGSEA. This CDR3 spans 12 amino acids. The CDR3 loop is CSGRDSTYEQYF. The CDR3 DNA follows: TGCAGCGGCCGGGACAGCACCTACGAGCAGTACTTC.

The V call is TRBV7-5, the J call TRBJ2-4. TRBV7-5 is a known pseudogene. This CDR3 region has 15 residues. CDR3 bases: TGTGTCAGAAGCTTAGTACGGCCCCGGTGGAACATTCAGTACTTC. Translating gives CVRSLVRPRWNIQYF.

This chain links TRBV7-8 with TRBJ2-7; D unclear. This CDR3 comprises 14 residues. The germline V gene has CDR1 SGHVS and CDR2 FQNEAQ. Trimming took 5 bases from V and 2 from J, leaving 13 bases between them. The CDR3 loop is CASSIVRSTYEQYF. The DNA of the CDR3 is TGTGCCAGCAGCATTGTAAGGTCTACCTACGAGCAGTACTTC.

The CDR3 here is CATSPREIGEPQHF. The CDR3 DNA reads TGTGCCACCAGCCCTCGGGAAATCGGCGAGCCCCAGCATTTT. J is TRBJ1-5 and V is TRBV15; D gene ambiguous. Germline loops: CDR1 LNHNV, CDR2 YYDKDF (reference sequence). V dropped 5 bases and J dropped 8 bases, with 16 bases sitting between them. CDR3 length equals 14 residues.

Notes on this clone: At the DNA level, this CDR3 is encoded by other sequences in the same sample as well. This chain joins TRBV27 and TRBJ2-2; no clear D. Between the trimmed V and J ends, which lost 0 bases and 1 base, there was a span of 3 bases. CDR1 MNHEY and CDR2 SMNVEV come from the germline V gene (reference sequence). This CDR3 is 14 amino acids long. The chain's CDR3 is CASSLSGNTGELFF. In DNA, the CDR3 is TGTGCCAGCAGTTTATCAGGGAACACCGGGGAGCTGTTTTTT.

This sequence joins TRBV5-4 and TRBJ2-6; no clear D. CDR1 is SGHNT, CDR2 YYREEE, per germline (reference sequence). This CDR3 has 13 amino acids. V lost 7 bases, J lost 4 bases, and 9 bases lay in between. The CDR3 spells CASRYAGANVLTF. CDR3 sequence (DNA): TGTGCCAGCCGCTACGCAGGGGCCAACGTCCTGACTTTC. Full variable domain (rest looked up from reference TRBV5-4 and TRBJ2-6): ETGVTQSPTHLIKTRGQQVTLRCSSQSGHNTVSWYQQALGQGPQFIFQYYREEENGRGNFPPRFSGLQFPNYSSELNVNALELDDSALYLCASRYAGANVLTFGAGSRLTVL.

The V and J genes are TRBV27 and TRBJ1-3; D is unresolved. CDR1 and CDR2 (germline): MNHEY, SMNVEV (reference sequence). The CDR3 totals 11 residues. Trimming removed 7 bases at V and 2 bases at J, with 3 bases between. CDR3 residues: CASKTGNTIYF. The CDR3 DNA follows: TGTGCCAGCAAGACTGGAAACACCATATATTTT.

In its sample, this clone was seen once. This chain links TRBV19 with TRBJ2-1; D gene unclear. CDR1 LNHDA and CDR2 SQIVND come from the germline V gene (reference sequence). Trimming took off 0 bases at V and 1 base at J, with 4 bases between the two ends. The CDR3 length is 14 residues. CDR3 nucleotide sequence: TGTGCCAGTAGTATAGACTTGTCCTACAATGAGCAGTTCTTC. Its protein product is CASSIDLSYNEQFF. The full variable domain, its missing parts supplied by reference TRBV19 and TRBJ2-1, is DGGITQSPKYLFRKEGQNVTLSCEQNLNHDAMYWYRQDPGQGLRLIYYSQIVNDFQKGDIAEGYSVSREKKESFPLTVTSAQKNPTAFYLCASSIDLSYNEQFFGPGTRLTVL.

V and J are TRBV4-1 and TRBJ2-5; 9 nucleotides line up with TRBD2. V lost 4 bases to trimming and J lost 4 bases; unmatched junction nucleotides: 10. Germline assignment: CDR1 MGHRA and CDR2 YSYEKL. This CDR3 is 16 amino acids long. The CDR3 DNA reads TGCGCCAGCAGCCCGATAGGAGCGGGAGGTGCAGAGACCCAGTACTTC. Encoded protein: CASSPIGAGGAETQYF.

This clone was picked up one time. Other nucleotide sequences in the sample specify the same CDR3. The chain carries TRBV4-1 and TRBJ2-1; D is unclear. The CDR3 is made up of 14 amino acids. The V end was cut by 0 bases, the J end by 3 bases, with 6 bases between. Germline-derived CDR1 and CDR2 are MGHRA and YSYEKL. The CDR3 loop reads CASSQEGSYNEQFF. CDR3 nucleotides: TGCGCCAGCAGCCAAGAAGGCAGCTACAATGAGCAGTTCTTC.

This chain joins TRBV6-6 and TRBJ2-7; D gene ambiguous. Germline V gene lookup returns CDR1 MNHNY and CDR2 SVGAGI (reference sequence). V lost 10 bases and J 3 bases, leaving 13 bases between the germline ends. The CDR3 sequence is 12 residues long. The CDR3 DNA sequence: TGTGCCACCGGAGCTGAAAACTACGAGCAGTACTTC. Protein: CATGAENYEQYF.

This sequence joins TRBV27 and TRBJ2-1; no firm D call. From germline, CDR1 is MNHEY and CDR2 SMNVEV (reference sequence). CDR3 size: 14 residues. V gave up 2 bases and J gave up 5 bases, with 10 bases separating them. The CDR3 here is CASSLIASHNEQFF. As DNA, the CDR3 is TGTGCCAGCAGTTTAATCGCCAGCCACAATGAGCAGTTCTTC.

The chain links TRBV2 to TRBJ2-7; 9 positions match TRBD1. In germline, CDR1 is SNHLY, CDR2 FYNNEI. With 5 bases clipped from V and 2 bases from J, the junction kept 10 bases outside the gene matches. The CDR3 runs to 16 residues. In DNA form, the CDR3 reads TGTGCCAGCAGTAACCCCCGGGACAGGGAAACCTACGAGCAGTACTTC. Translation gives CASSNPRDRETYEQYF.

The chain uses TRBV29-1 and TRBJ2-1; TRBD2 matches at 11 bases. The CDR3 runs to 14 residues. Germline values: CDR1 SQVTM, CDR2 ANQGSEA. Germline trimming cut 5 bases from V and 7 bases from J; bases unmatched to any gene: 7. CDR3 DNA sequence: TGCAGCGTTTTGACTAGCGGGATTGGGAATGAGCAGTTCTTC. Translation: CSVLTSGIGNEQFF.

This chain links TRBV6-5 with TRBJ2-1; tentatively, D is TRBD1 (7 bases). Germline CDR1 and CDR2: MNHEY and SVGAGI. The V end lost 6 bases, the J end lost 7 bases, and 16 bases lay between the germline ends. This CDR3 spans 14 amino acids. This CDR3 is CASSGGQWPNEQFF. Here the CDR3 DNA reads TGTGCCAGCAGCGGGGGACAGTGGCCGAATGAGCAGTTCTTC.